This T cell receptor beta chain comes out of a study of human T cells and chemical hapten exposure. Time point meaning: patch test 1, 2 weeks after DPC sensitization. Indicated treatment: therapeutic diphenylcyclopropenone sensitization with weekly scalp DPC. Germline assignment: CDR1 DFQATT and CDR2 SNEGSKA (reference sequence). The CDR3 has 16 amino acids. V trimming: 1 base; J trimming: 2 bases; junction bases outside the gene matches: 7. One entry per CDR3 protein results from TCRdb running MiXCR on the RACE reads. The sample gives around 160,000 distinct CDR3 sequences, about 14% of which show up once; 1.7% is in the top ten.

The V and J genes are TRBV20-1 and TRBJ2-2; 7 bases align to TRBD1. Sequencing used whole blood, obtained in connection with sensitization to the hapten diphenylcyclopropenone (DPC). This receptor was identified in a woman between 25 and 40 years old with alopecia areata. Some clones in this sample may be carry-over from other donors' samples. CDR3 nucleotides: TGCAGTGCTAGAGGCACAGGGGTCCCCAACACCGGGGAGCTGTTTTTT. As protein: CSARGTGVPNTGELFF.